A single sample gave rise to the 19 T cell receptor beta chains below, sequenced in a study of blood T cell repertoires in COVID-19 (dated by TCRdb to about 2020). Library construction relied on the immunoSEQ multiplex PCR assay. TCRdb holds this immuneACCESS table with in-frame rearrangements only. Some clones are missing; in checked studies, unresolved V genes explain under half, and the rest has no known cause. This sample has tens of thousands of clones in its table, and 85% to 90% of those were observed once. The ten largest clones take up approximately 5.1% of the sample. What was sequenced was peripheral blood. These receptors all come from a human donor in a cohort sampled during active COVID-19.

The chain carries TRBV2 and TRBJ2-7, with 13 positions matching TRBD2. The J segment lost 3 bases and the V segment lost 6 bases, leaving 8 bases of the junction unmatched. In germline, CDR1 is SNHLY, CDR2 FYNNEI. There are 16 residues in the CDR3. DNA of the CDR3: TGTGCCAGCAGCAGGGGACTAGCGGGACAAGACTACGAGCAGTACTTC. This codes for CASSRGLAGQDYEQYF.

This clone has a single count. Here the CDR3 DNA reads TGTGCCACCAGTGATTCGGGGACAGGGGTTATCTATGGCTACACCTTC. Amino acids: CATSDSGTGVIYGYTF. The chain uses TRBV24-1 and TRBJ1-2; 10 bases agree with TRBD1. The germline gives CDR1 KGHDR, CDR2 SFDVKD. V gave up 2 bases and J gave up 4 bases; unmatched junction bases: 6. The length of the CDR3 is 16 residues.

This chain uses TRBV19 with TRBJ2-7, with a weak D call TRBD2 (6 bases). V dropped 8 bases and J dropped 2 bases, with 13 bases sitting between them. The CDR3 totals 13 residues. Germline-derived CDR1 and CDR2 are LNHDA and SQIVND (reference sequence). This chain's CDR3 is CASAIAATYEQYF. The DNA for the CDR3 is TGTGCCAGTGCCATAGCGGCCACCTACGAGCAGTACTTC.

V and J are TRBV28 and TRBJ2-7; D remains unclear. The germline V gene has CDR1 MDHEN and CDR2 SYDVKM. Trimming left V 4 bases short and J 2 bases short, with 12 bases between. This CDR3 is 14 amino acids long. The CDR3 here is CASSSQLSTYEQYF. The CDR3 nucleotides read TGTGCCAGCAGTTCCCAGTTATCCACCTACGAGCAGTACTTC.

This chain joins TRBV11-1 and TRBJ1-1, with a possible D match to TRBD1 (6 bases). CDR3 length: 14 amino acids. With 4 bases removed from V and 4 bases from J, the gap between germline ends came to 13 bases. Germline CDR1 and CDR2: SGHAT and FQDESV (reference sequence). The chain's CDR3 is CASSSTGKSTEAFF. CDR3 sequence (DNA): TGTGCCAGCAGCTCAACAGGGAAGAGCACTGAAGCTTTCTTT.

The chain has TRBV5-1 and TRBJ2-7; TRBD1 might be the D (6 bases). Germline CDR1 and CDR2: SGHRS and YFSETQ. The CDR3 is 12 residues long. V lost 6 bases to trimming and J lost 0 bases, with 7 bases between them. CDR3 DNA sequence: TGCGCCAGCACAGGGGACTCCTACGAGCAGTACTTC. This codes for CASTGDSYEQYF.

The genes are TRBV25-1 and TRBJ2-3, with TRBD2 identical over 10 bases. V gave up 3 bases and J gave up 5 bases; unmatched junction bases: 11. The germline V gene has CDR1 MGHDK and CDR2 SYGVNS. The CDR3 contains 17 residues. CDR3 in DNA: TGTGCCAGCAGTGAGGGGGGTCTAGCGGGAGTGGGAGATACGCAGTATTTT. It is translated as CASSEGGLAGVGDTQYF.

The DNA for the CDR3 is TGTGCCAGCAGCGAGGCACGACTAGCGGGAGTAGAGGGGGAGACCCAGTACTTC. Translating gives CASSEARLAGVEGETQYF. V and J are TRBV7-2 and TRBJ2-5; 12 bases align to TRBD2. Trimming at V came to 5 bases and at J to 5 bases, leaving 15 bases not matched to a gene. This CDR3 comprises 18 residues. CDR1 and CDR2 (germline): SGHTA, FQGNSA. Together with reference TRBV7-2 and TRBJ2-5, the CDR3 gives the full variable domain: GAGVSQSPSNKVTEKGKDVELRCDPISGHTALYWYRQSLGQGLEFLIYFQGNSAPDKSGLPSDRFSAERTGGSVSTLTIQRTQQEDSAVYLCASSEARLAGVEGETQYFGPGTRLLVL.

The chain joins TRBV29-1 to TRBJ2-1; 9 bases align to TRBD1. V gave up 5 bases and J gave up 6 bases; unmatched junction bases: 5. The germline V gene has CDR1 SQVTM and CDR2 ANQGSEA. The CDR3 extends over 13 amino acids. CDR3 loop: CSVWTGEGNEQFF. CDR3 sequence (DNA): TGCAGCGTTTGGACAGGGGAGGGCAATGAGCAGTTCTTC.

The V and J genes are TRBV6-2 or TRBV6-3 and TRBJ2-1; 10 bases are a match to TRBD1. J gave up 3 bases and V 6 bases, and 5 bases lay outside the gene matches. The length of the CDR3 is 15 residues. CDR1 and CDR2 from the germline V gene are MNHEY and SVGEGT. CDR3 coding DNA: TGTGCCAGCAGCCTCCGGGACAGGGGCTACAATGAGCAGTTCTTC. Translation: CASSLRDRGYNEQFF.

The CDR3 region is CASSSAGGTGELFF. DNA for the CDR3: TGTGCCAGCAGCTCTGCAGGGGGCACCGGGGAGCTGTTTTTT. The chain recombines TRBV7-3 with TRBJ2-2, with TRBD1 matching 7 bases. V was pared by 4 bases and J by 4 bases, with 3 bases of the junction left unmatched. This CDR3 region has 14 residues. Germline-derived CDR1 and CDR2 are SGHTA and FQGTGA.

Comment on this clone: One end of the junction is discordant with germline, which a read error may explain. The chain links TRBV9 to TRBJ2-7; D might be TRBD2 (6 bases). The CDR3 consists of 12 residues. Germline CDR1 and CDR2: SGDLS and YYNGEE. In DNA form, the CDR3 reads TGTGCCAGCAGCGTCCACGGCGGGGTCCCTTTATTC. Encoded protein: CASSVHGGVPLF.

This sequence joins TRBV5-4 and TRBJ2-7; 8 positions agree with TRBD1. From germline, CDR1 is SGHNT and CDR2 YYREEE (reference sequence). With V trimmed by 4 bases and J by 4 bases, 13 bases remained unmatched. This CDR3 has 16 residues. The CDR3 DNA follows: TGTGCCAGCAGCAGCATCGGACAGGGCATTGGTTACGAGCAGTACTTC. This gives the protein CASSSIGQGIGYEQYF.

This chain joins TRBV25-1 and TRBJ1-1, with 11 bases fitting TRBD1. Per the germline V gene, CDR1 is MGHDK and CDR2 is SYGVNS. After removal of 7 bases from V and 3 bases from J, the junction contained 10 bases not matched to a gene. The CDR3 totals 16 residues. The CDR3 region is CASTREGQGADTEAFF. CDR3 DNA: TGTGCCAGCACCCGAGAAGGACAGGGGGCGGACACTGAAGCTTTCTTT.

This clone has just a few counts. The chain links TRBV5-4 to TRBJ1-1; 7 nucleotides match TRBD1. After removal of 4 bases from V and 5 bases from J, the junction contained 8 bases not matched to a gene. The germline V gene has CDR1 SGHNT and CDR2 YYREEE (reference sequence). The CDR3 extends over 14 amino acids. Here the CDR3 DNA reads TGTGCCAGCAGCATGACAGGGAAGGAAACTGAAGCTTTCTTT. Protein: CASSMTGKETEAFF.

The chain couples TRBV7-9 to TRBJ1-2, with 7 positions matching TRBD1. The CDR3 covers 15 residues. V shed 7 bases and J 7 bases; nucleotides not matched to a gene: 15. CDR1 SEHNR and CDR2 FQNEAQ come from the germline V gene (reference sequence). Written as DNA, the CDR3 is TGTGCCAGCACCCCGGACAGGCCCAGCGTTGGTGGCTACACCTTC. Translating it yields CASTPDRPSVGGYTF. Complete variable domain (other parts from reference TRBV7-9 and TRBJ1-2): DTGVSQNPRHKITKRGQNVTFRCDPISEHNRLYWYRQTLGQGPEFLTYFQNEAQLEKSRLLSDRFSAERPKGSFSTLEIQRTEQGDSAMYLCASTPDRPSVGGYTFGSGTRLTVV.

The chain employs TRBV4-1 and TRBJ2-7, with a tentative D call TRBD1 (6 bases). Germline values: CDR1 MGHRA, CDR2 YSYEKL. The length of the CDR3 is 14 residues. V gave up 4 bases and J gave up 3 bases, with 13 bases separating them. The CDR3 sequence is CASSLRDKGYEQYF. CDR3 nucleotides: TGCGCCAGCAGCCTTCGGGACAAGGGCTACGAGCAGTACTTC.

The genes are TRBV6-5 and TRBJ2-3, with TRBD1 as a possible D gene (6 bases). The CDR3 runs 15 residues. With 3 bases removed from V and 2 bases from J, the gap between germline ends came to 12 bases. Germline assignment: CDR1 MNHEY and CDR2 SVGAGI. The CDR3 nucleotides read TGTGCCAGCAGTTATGGTGGGGGCAACACAGATACGCAGTATTTT. The encoded protein is CASSYGGGNTDTQYF.

The rearrangement uses TRBV18 and TRBJ2-1, with 11 bases identical to TRBD2. Germline CDR1 and CDR2: KGHSH and LQKENI. CDR3 length: 16 residues. After removal of 4 bases from V and 10 bases from J, the junction contained 12 bases not matched to a gene. CDR3 DNA sequence: TGTGCCAGCTCACATGGACTAGCGGGCGACTTAATGGAGCAGTTCTTC. Translated: CASSHGLAGDLMEQFF.